This T cell receptor beta chain is from a study of blood T cell repertoires in COVID-19. Study details: COVID-19 samples from acute and convalescent phases originated in the United States, Italy and Spain. T cells, B-cell-depleted T cells, or PBMCs provided the cDNA or gDNA that served as material.

In the original analysis: Reference gene primer amplification yielded estimated nucleated cell counts. TCRdb keeps only in-frame clones here, not all; method: immunoSEQ multiplex PCR. That table furnishes V, J and clone size, whereas the DNA furnished D and trimming. The top ten hold over 2.5% of the sample, which has about 170,000 clones, 65% to 85% seen once. Trimming left V 3 bases short and J 2 bases short, with 18 bases between. The CDR3 has 17 amino acids. Germline V lookup: CDR1 SGHTA, CDR2 FQGNSA. The source is a human donor with acute or convalescent COVID-19. The donor label of this sample is uncertain. The chain links TRBV7-2 to TRBJ2-3; a possible D gene is TRBD2 (6 bases). Sequencing input: peripheral blood. The chain's CDR3 is CASSLVAGYSSTDTQYF. CDR3 DNA sequence: TGTGCCAGCAGCTTGGTGGCGGGGTATTCGTCCACAGATACGCAGTATTTT.